The clone carrying this T cell receptor beta chain was observed a few times. The data originate from a study of cytomegalovirus exposure and HLA in healthy donors. The PCR was carried out with 60 Vbeta primers and 13 Jbeta primers. The repertoire was sequenced with immunoSEQ multiplex PCR; TCRdb's copy has only in-frame clones and lacks some. Of 85,000 to 90,000 clones in the sample, around 90% were seen once. Germline CDR1 is LNHDA and CDR2 is SQIVND (reference sequence). V shed 3 bases and J 5 bases; nucleotides not matched to a gene: 6. The CDR3 spans 15 residues. The V and J genes are TRBV19 and TRBJ2-1; the match to TRBD2 covers 8 bases. The sequencing input was PBMCs. This clonotype was obtained from a man younger than 35 in good health and CMV-seronegative. CDR3 coding DNA: TGTGCCAGTAGTATCTTAGCGGGAATCAACAATGAGCAGTTCTTC. Amino acids: CASSILAGINNEQFF.